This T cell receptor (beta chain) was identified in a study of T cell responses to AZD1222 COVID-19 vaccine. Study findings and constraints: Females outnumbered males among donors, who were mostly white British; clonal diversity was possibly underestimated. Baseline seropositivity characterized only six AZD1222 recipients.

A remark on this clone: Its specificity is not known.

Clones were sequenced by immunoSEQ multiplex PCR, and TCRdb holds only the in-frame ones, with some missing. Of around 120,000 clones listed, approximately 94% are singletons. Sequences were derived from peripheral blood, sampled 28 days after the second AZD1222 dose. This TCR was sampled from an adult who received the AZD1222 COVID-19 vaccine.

The CDR3 nucleotides read TGTGCCAGCAGTGAAACAGAGAATAGCAATCAGCCCCAGCATTTT. Amino acid sequence: CASSETENSNQPQHF. The rearrangement joins TRBV6-1 to TRBJ1-5; D call uncertain. Trimming left V 2 bases short and J 0 bases short, with 8 bases between. This CDR3 is built from 15 residues. The germline gives CDR1 MNHNS, CDR2 SASEGT.